This T cell receptor (beta chain) was observed in a study of blood T cell repertoires in COVID-19. Study details: The cDNA or gDNA used as material had been derived from T cells, B-cell-depleted T cells, or PBMCs.

V was trimmed by 6 bases and J by 9 bases, leaving 9 bases between them. Germline CDR1 is MNHEY and CDR2 is SVGAGI. The CDR3 length is 12 residues. How the authors handled the data: Estimated nucleated cell counts came from reference gene primer amplification. Using immunoSEQ multiplex PCR, the repertoire was profiled, and TCRdb retains in-frame clones only, with some absent. The V and J calls and clone size are taken from that table; D and trimming were inferred from the DNA. The repertoire holds 100,000 to 150,000 clones, with roughly 86% as singletons. Input material: peripheral blood. The rearrangement uses TRBV6-5 and TRBJ1-6, with D unclear. The sequence derives from a woman in her fifties or sixties with acute or convalescent COVID-19. The DNA of the CDR3 is TGTGCCAGCAGCTACGGAGCTTCACCCCTCCACTTT. It specifies CASSYGASPLHF.